The count of the clone carrying this T cell receptor beta chain is one. Its antigen is unidentified. This sample was included in a study of long-term antiretroviral therapy in people with HIV. A minimum of one pre-ART and two post-ART PBMC samples existed for each donor. Participants with HIV, all of them, were treated in the United States. Prior to DNA extraction, the samples held 1-10 million cryopreserved PBMC. Study-level findings and limits: Across all time points, the repertoire was dominated by clones that expanded before ART.

The CDR3 is 19 amino acids. The V segment lost 1 base and the J segment 2 bases; nucleotides outside the gene matches: 17. Germline-derived CDR1 and CDR2 are SGHRS and YFSETQ. The assay, immunoSEQ v3.0, was run at survey level. Assay: immunoSEQ multiplex PCR; the TCRdb copy retains only in-frame clones and omits some. This table has tens of thousands of clones, roughly 96% appearing once. The sequence came from a man under 40 with HIV. The chain carries TRBV5-1 and TRBJ2-7; TRBD1 matches at 8 bases. The sequenced sample was unsorted PBMCs, obtained around 6 years after starting antiretroviral therapy. The CDR3 sequence is CASSLKGTGVTPLPYEQYF. The CDR3 bases are TGCGCCAGCAGCTTGAAGGGGACAGGAGTAACCCCACTCCCCTACGAGCAGTACTTC.